This is a list of T cell receptor beta chains from one sample in a study of cytomegalovirus exposure and HLA in healthy donors. The repertoire was sequenced with immunoSEQ multiplex PCR; TCRdb's copy has only in-frame clones and lacks some. This table has roughly 130,000 clones, less than 85% appearing once. Sequencing input: PBMCs. The receptor set was obtained from a man younger than 35 in good health and CMV-seropositive. Both conserved end residues are part of each CDR3. A D gene is named only where the DNA matches it firmly. Clone size is given for some rows only: seen once, a few or many times, or a class if the clone is expanded.

TRBD2	NA	TRBJ2-1	TRBV5-1	TGCGCCAGCAGCAAACAGGGACTAGCGGGGGTCGATGAGCAGTTCTTC	CASSKQGLAGVDEQFF
TRBD1	NA	TRBJ2-5	TRBV5-6	TGTGCCAGCAGCCGCAGGACAGGGGGCTTGAGGGATTGGGGAGAGACCCAGTACTTC	CASSRRTGGLRDWGETQYF
NA	NA	TRBJ2-1	TRBV5-4	TGTGCCAGCAGCTTGGCCCCAGGGGCCCTCTCCTACAATGAGCAGTTCTTC	CASSLAPGALSYNEQFF
TRBD2	NA	TRBJ2-6	TRBV19	TGTGCCAGTAGTATTCTAGGACTAGCGAGCTCTGGGGCCAACGTCCTGACTTTC	CASSILGLASSGANVLTF
TRBD1	NA	TRBJ2-7	TRBV6-1	TGTGCCAGCAGTGGGGGACAGGTCTACTACGAGCAGTACTTC	CASSGGQVYYEQYF
NA	few	TRBJ1-1	TRBV6-5	TGTGCCAGCAGTTACGGGGGCATGAACACTGAAGCTTTCTTT	CASSYGGMNTEAFF
NA	NA	TRBJ1-6	TRBV6-5	TGTGCCAGCAGTTACAACGCGGGTACTGTGAATTCACCCCTCCACTTT	CASSYNAGTVNSPLHF
TRBD2	NA	TRBJ2-7	TRBV18	TGTGCCAGCTCACCAGGGAGGGGAAACTACGAGCAGTACTTC	CASSPGRGNYEQYF
TRBD1	NA	TRBJ1-1	TRBV4-3	TGCGCCAGCAGCCAATCCGGGACAGGGGGAATTAGGGACACTGAAGCTTTCTTT	CASSQSGTGGIRDTEAFF
TRBD1	NA	TRBJ1-2	TRBV7-9	TGTGCCAGCAGCACCTCCGGGACAGCCGTAGGCTACACCTTC	CASSTSGTAVGYTF
TRBD2	NA	TRBJ2-7	TRBV6-1	TGTGCCAGCAGCTCTATCGGGGGGGAGCAGTACTTC	CASSSIGGEQYF
NA	few	TRBJ2-7	TRBV5-1	TGCGCCAGCAGCCAGTCGGGATCTCGCTCCTACGAGCAGTACTTC	CASSQSGSRSYEQYF
TRBD2	NA	TRBJ2-7	TRBV7-8	TGTGCCAGCAGCTCGAATAGCGGGAGCCCCTACGAGCAGTACTTC	CASSSNSGSPYEQYF
TRBD2	NA	TRBJ2-3	TRBV9	TGTGCCAGCAGCGTTAGCGGGGGGGGAAAAGATACGCAGTATTTT	CASSVSGGGKDTQYF
NA	NA	TRBJ2-7	TRBV6-6	TGTGCCAGCAGTTACTCGGGCAGGGCCTACGAGCAGTACTTC	CASSYSGRAYEQYF
TRBD1	once	TRBJ2-7	TRBV5-1	TGCGCCAGCAGCTACCCGGGACAGGGGATCTACGAGCAGTACTTC	CASSYPGQGIYEQYF
NA	NA	TRBJ1-1	TRBV5-4	TGTGCCAGCAGTTGGGGGGGGATCACTGAAGCTTTCTTT	CASSWGGITEAFF
NA	NA	TRBJ2-2	TRBV2	TGTGCCAGCAAACTCTCCGACTCGCGCGCGAACACCGGGGAGCTGTTTTTT	CASKLSDSRANTGELFF
TRBD1	NA	TRBJ1-1	TRBV19	TGTGCCAGTAGTCGACAGGGGTGGATGAACACTGAAGCTTTCTTT	CASSRQGWMNTEAFF
TRBD2	NA	TRBJ2-3	TRBV27	TGTGCCAGCAGTTGGGCGGGGGGAAGCACAGATACGCAGTATTTT	CASSWAGGSTDTQYF
NA	NA	TRBJ1-2	TRBV6-6	TGTGCCAGCAGTTTAGAGCGGGGGGCCAATGGCTACACCTTC	CASSLERGANGYTF
TRBD2	NA	TRBJ2-7	TRBV9	TGTGCCAGCAGCGTAGCCGTGGGACTAGCGGGCGAGCAGTACTTC	CASSVAVGLAGEQYF
TRBD1	NA	TRBJ2-7	TRBV5-4	TGTGCCAGCAGCCCGGAGACAGGGAGCTCCTACGAGCAGTACTTC	CASSPETGSSYEQYF
NA	NA	TRBJ2-7	TRBV5-6	TGTGCCAGCAGCTTGACGGCAGGGATCAGGGGCGAGCAGTACTTC	CASSLTAGIRGEQYF
NA	NA	TRBJ2-3	TRBV5-1	TGCGCCAGCAGCTTGCGTACAGGTGACACAGATACGCAGTATTTT	CASSLRTGDTDTQYF
NA	NA	TRBJ1-6	TRBV6-5	TGTGCCAGCAGCGGCGGCCTTAATTCACCCCTCCACTTT	CASSGGLNSPLHF
NA	NA	TRBJ2-7	TRBV5-1	TGCGCCAGCAGCTTGGCCGGTCGTGGGGGCGAGCAGTACTTC	CASSLAGRGGEQYF
TRBD1	once	TRBJ2-3	TRBV18	TGTGCCAGCTCACCAGGGACAGGGGTAACAGATACGCAGTATTTT	CASSPGTGVTDTQYF
NA	NA	TRBJ1-1	TRBV27	TGTGCCAGCAGTTTGCGCGCAGGGGTTGAAGCTTTCTTT	CASSLRAGVEAFF
NA	NA	TRBJ1-3	TRBV2	TGTGCCAGCAGTCCCGGGGGGTATGGAAACACCATATATTTT	CASSPGGYGNTIYF
TRBD1	NA	TRBJ1-5	TRBV29-1	TGCAGCGTAGGGGACAGCGGGAGGCCCCAGCATTTT	CSVGDSGRPQHF
NA	NA	TRBJ2-6	TRBV6-4	TGTGCCAGCAGCCCCAGGATCTCTGGGGCCAACGTCCTGACTTTC	CASSPRISGANVLTF
NA	few	TRBJ1-2	TRBV10-3	TGTGCCATCAGTGAAATCGAACAGGTTGACTACACCTTC	CAISEIEQVDYTF
NA	few	TRBJ2-5	TRBV9	TGTGCCAGCAGCGCCATGTACCAAGAGACCCAGTACTTC	CASSAMYQETQYF
TRBD1	NA	TRBJ1-5	TRBV29-1	TGCAGCGTTGGGGGGGGACAGGGGAGCAATCAGCCCCAGCATTTT	CSVGGGQGSNQPQHF
NA	NA	TRBJ2-5	TRBV5-1	TGCGCCAGCAGCGCCACAGGGGAGACCCAGTACTTC	CASSATGETQYF
NA	NA	TRBJ1-6	TRBV29-1	TGCAGCGTTGAAGTAGGGGGAAGGAATTCACCCCTCCACTTT	CSVEVGGRNSPLHF
NA	once	TRBJ2-4	TRBV6-5	TGTGCCAGCAGTTCCGACAGAATCGACATTCAGTACTTC	CASSSDRIDIQYF